Listed below are T cell receptor beta chains from one sample, sequenced in a study of cytomegalovirus exposure and HLA in healthy donors. Assay: immunoSEQ multiplex PCR; the TCRdb copy retains only in-frame clones and omits some. The sample records about 120,000 clones, about 74% being singletons. The specimen was PBMCs. The receptors were gathered from a middle-aged woman in good health and CMV-seropositive. CDR3s include the opening cysteine and the closing phenylalanine or tryptophan. D genes are given only for firm matches. Size is stated for part of the rows, as once, few or many counts, or as a class when the clone is expanded.

V	J	size	D	DNA	CDR3
TRBV10-1	TRBJ2-1	-	TRBD1	TGCGCCAGACTAACCGGGACAGCCTCATTCGGTTACAATGAGCAGTTCTTC	CARLTGTASFGYNEQFF
TRBV11-1	TRBJ2-2	-	TRBD2	TGTGCCAGCAGCTTGATGGCTGGGGGGGTAAACACCGGGGAGCTGTTTTTT	CASSLMAGGVNTGELFF
TRBV7-6	TRBJ1-1	-	-	TGTGCCAGCGTTACGGGGCGGGAGGGCACGGCTTTCTTT	CASVTGREGTAFF
TRBV29-1	TRBJ2-2	-	TRBD2	TGCAGCGCGGGGACTAGCGGGGTTACCGGGGAGCTGTTTTTT	CSAGTSGVTGELFF
TRBV6-1	TRBJ2-7	-	-	TGTGCCAGCAGTGAAGGGACCTTGGACAACGAGCAGTACTTC	CASSEGTLDNEQYF
TRBV18	TRBJ1-1	-	TRBD1	TGTGCCAGCTCACCCAAAACAGGGGTGAACACTGAAGCTTTCTTT	CASSPKTGVNTEAFF
TRBV19	TRBJ2-5	-	-	TGTGCCAGTAGTCCTTGGGTTCCTTGGGGGCAGCAAGAGACCCAGTACTTC	CASSPWVPWGQQETQYF
TRBV5-1	TRBJ1-1	-	TRBD1	TGCGCCAGCAGCTTTAACCCGGGACAGGGGGCGAACACTGAAGCTTTCTTT	CASSFNPGQGANTEAFF
TRBV27	TRBJ1-6	-	-	TGTGCCAGTGGACTGGGCGCGGATTCACCCCTCCACTTT	CASGLGADSPLHF
TRBV7-6	TRBJ1-6	-	TRBD1	TGTGCCAGCAGCATACAGGGGAAGGTTGGTTCACCCCTCCACTTT	CASSIQGKVGSPLHF
TRBV4-1	TRBJ1-2	-	TRBD1	TGCGCCAGCAGCCAGGCCGGGACAGGGAACTATGGCTACACCTTC	CASSQAGTGNYGYTF
TRBV18	TRBJ2-3	-	TRBD2	TGTGCCAGCTCACCTCGTTCGACTAGCGCAGATACGCAGTATTTT	CASSPRSTSADTQYF
TRBV29-1	TRBJ2-5	-	-	TGCAGCGTCCAAACAGGGCGGGAGACCCAGTACTTC	CSVQTGRETQYF
TRBV13	TRBJ2-7	-	TRBD2	TGTGCCAGCAGCTTGTTAGCGGGAGTTAAGGTTGACGAGCAGTACTTC	CASSLLAGVKVDEQYF
TRBV7-9	TRBJ1-6	-	-	TGTGCCAGCAGCTCCGGGGCAGGGGATAATTCACCCCTCCACTTT	CASSSGAGDNSPLHF
TRBV29-1	TRBJ2-5	-	-	TGCAGCGTTGACGCACTGCAAGAGACCCAGTACTTC	CSVDALQETQYF
TRBV7-2	TRBJ1-5	-	TRBD1	TGTGCCAGCAGCACCCTACAGGGGCGCAATCAGCCCCAGCATTTT	CASSTLQGRNQPQHF
TRBV9	TRBJ2-1	-	TRBD2	TGTGCCAGCAGCGTGACTAGCGGGGGAGACAATGAGCAGTTCTTC	CASSVTSGGDNEQFF
TRBV28	TRBJ2-5	-	-	TGTGCCAGCAGTTCCCGGGACAAACAAGAGACCCAGTACTTC	CASSSRDKQETQYF
TRBV19	TRBJ2-3	-	-	TGTGCCAGTAGTCCCACCGGGGGTAGCCCAGATACGCAGTATTTT	CASSPTGGSPDTQYF
TRBV7-9	TRBJ2-1	-	-	TGCGCCAGCAGCTTAGGGGGGGATTCCTACAATGAGCAGTTCTTC	CASSLGGDSYNEQFF
TRBV2	TRBJ1-5	-	-	TGTGCCAGCAGGCTGACAGAAAATCAGCCCCAGCATTTT	CASRLTENQPQHF
TRBV5-6	TRBJ1-2	-	TRBD1	TGTGCCAGCAGCTCGGGACAGATTAACTATGGCTACACCTTC	CASSSGQINYGYTF
TRBV11-2	TRBJ2-7	-	-	TGTGCCAGCAGTAGGACAGCCGATACCTACGAGCAGTACTTC	CASSRTADTYEQYF
TRBV7-2	TRBJ2-3	-	TRBD2	TGTGCCAGCAGCTCTCCAAGCGGGAGGGTTGGCATAGATACGCAGTATTTT	CASSSPSGRVGIDTQYF
TRBV11-2	TRBJ2-3	-	-	TGTGCCAGCAGCTCCCGGCGGCTATCGAACACAGATACGCAGTATTTT	CASSSRRLSNTDTQYF
TRBV19	TRBJ1-5	-	-	TGTGCCAGTAGGGACAGATACAATCAGCCCCAGCATTTT	CASRDRYNQPQHF
TRBV5-6	TRBJ1-2	-	-	TGTGCCAGCAGCTTGGGGGGCTCCGGAAACTATGGCTACACCTTC	CASSLGGSGNYGYTF
TRBV11-1	TRBJ1-1	few	-	TGTGCCAGCAGCTGGGAGGGGATGAACACTGAAGCTTTCTTT	CASSWEGMNTEAFF
TRBV2	TRBJ1-4	once	-	TGTGCCGGGCACAGGGATCAAGAAAAACTGTTTTTT	CAGHRDQEKLFF
TRBV6-1	TRBJ1-2	few	-	TGTGCCAGCAGTGACCACCCAGGGTACTTCGGCTATGGCTACACCTTC	CASSDHPGYFGYGYTF
TRBV30	TRBJ1-3	-	-	TGTGCCTGGAGCAGCGGGGGGACTGGAAACACCATATATTTT	CAWSSGGTGNTIYF
TRBV4-3	TRBJ2-7	few	-	TGCGCCAGCAGCCACCTCCGGGATGCGTCCTACGAGCAGTACTTC	CASSHLRDASYEQYF
TRBV5-1	TRBJ2-5	few	TRBD1	TGCGCCAGCAGTCCAGGGGGAACCCAAGAGACCCAGTACTTC	CASSPGGTQETQYF
TRBV4-3	TRBJ1-5	-	-	TGCGCCAGCAGCCAAGAGCAGGCAAATCAGCCCCAGCATTTT	CASSQEQANQPQHF
TRBV2	TRBJ1-6	-	-	TGTGCCAGCAGTGAAGGAGGGCGATCCCCTAGTTCACCCCTCCACTTT	CASSEGGRSPSSPLHF
TRBV7-7	TRBJ1-1	-	-	TGTGCTAGCAGCTTGCAGTTGAACACTGAAGCTTTCTTT	CASSLQLNTEAFF
TRBV7-7	TRBJ2-2	-	-	TGTGCTAGCAGCTTAGGTGGCGGCAGGGCGAACACCGGGGAGCTGTTTTTT	CASSLGGGRANTGELFF
TRBV4-3	TRBJ2-1	-	-	TGCGCCAGCAGCCAAGATTCCCATCTCGGGCAGTTCTTC	CASSQDSHLGQFF
TRBV7-6	TRBJ2-7	once	TRBD1	TGTGCCAGCAGTGCCCTCCGGGCAGGGGGTCATCGGGAGCAGTACTTC	CASSALRAGGHREQYF
TRBV7-2	TRBJ2-7	-	TRBD2	TGTGCCAGCAGCCCTAATAGCGGGAGGGCCGCTAACGAGCAGTACTTC	CASSPNSGRAANEQYF
TRBV7-6	TRBJ2-2	-	-	TGTGCCAGCAGCTTAACAGGGATTACCGGGGAGCTGTTTTTT	CASSLTGITGELFF
TRBV15	TRBJ2-7	-	TRBD1	TGTGCCACCAGCACCCGACAGGGTCCCTACGAGCAGTACTTC	CATSTRQGPYEQYF
TRBV5-1	TRBJ1-1	-	-	TGCGCCAGCAGTCCCCAGGTGAACACTGAAGCTTTCTTT	CASSPQVNTEAFF
TRBV7-2	TRBJ2-3	few	-	TGTGCCAGCAGCTTAGGGGGGTCTAGCGCAGATACGCAGTATTTT	CASSLGGSSADTQYF
TRBV4-2	TRBJ2-1	-	TRBD2	TGTGCCAGCAGCGGCTCCGGGACTAGCTTGGCTGAGCAGTTCTTC	CASSGSGTSLAEQFF
TRBV27	TRBJ2-2	-	TRBD1	TGTGCCAGCACCCTAGACAGGGTAGGGACCGGGGAGCTGTTTTTT	CASTLDRVGTGELFF
TRBV2	TRBJ1-2	few	-	TGTGCCAGCAGTAGTTCGGGGGGGGGCTATGGCTACACCTTC	CASSSSGGGYGYTF